Detailed here is one TCR beta chain. Antigen: not known. The repertoire was sequenced with immunoSEQ multiplex PCR; TCRdb's copy has only in-frame clones and lacks some. The table lists 65,000 to 70,000 clones, about 80% of them singletons, with about 0.86% in the top ten. CD4+ T cells specific for antigen were expanded with viral peptide pools by the ViraFEST assay before sequencing. Following culture for around 10 days, CD4+ T cells were isolated. Each participant was given two doses of one vaccine (BNT162b2 or mRNA-1273). Both day 3 and day 7 saw half the medium replaced with IL-2 medium. These data originate in a study of vaccination effects on CD4 cells after COVID-19. Broader study findings: No early post-infection timepoints were available in the study, which also included few convalescent patients. In vaccinees who were healthy, merely 1 out of 255 vaccine-induced clones cross-reacted with common cold coronaviruses.

The specimen was CD4+ T cells from PBMCs cultured with HCoV-OC43 spike peptides, collected after COVID-19 vaccination. Subset given: HCoV-OC43 spike overlapping peptide pool stimulation. This receptor was obtained from a human donor who received a COVID-19 vaccine.

This CDR3 reads CASSTAATNEKLFF. DNA for the CDR3: TGTGCCAGTAGTACGGCTGCAACTAATGAAAAACTGTTTTTT. V gene TRBV19 combines with J gene TRBJ1-4; D unresolved. This CDR3 has 14 amino acids. The germline V gene has CDR1 LNHDA and CDR2 SQIVND (reference sequence). Trimming took 4 bases from V and 0 from J, leaving 6 bases between them.